These 25 T cell receptor beta chains were sequenced from one sample in a study of blood T cell repertoires in COVID-19. Repertoires were generated with immunoSEQ multiplex PCR, while TCRdb's copy carries only in-frame clones and drops some. The table lists 150,000 to 200,000 clones, about 88% of them singletons. The sample consisted of peripheral blood. The origin of the receptors is a man aged 18 to 29 who had recovered from COVID-19.

The CDR3, as DNA: TGTGCCACCAGTGATTCTAGGACACTTGATGCCCAGCATTTT. Amino acid sequence: CATSDSRTLDAQHF. This rearrangement joins TRBV24-1 to TRBJ1-5; possibly TRBD1 for D (5 bases). The CDR3 sequence is 14 residues long. V was trimmed by 2 bases and J by 11 bases, leaving 15 bases between them. Germline V CDR1 and CDR2: KGHDR, SFDVKD.

DNA of the CDR3: TGTGCCAGCAGCCCTGTCGGGGGTGACACCATATATTTT. It codes for CASSPVGGDTIYF. The rearrangement uses TRBV5-6 and TRBJ1-3, with TRBD1 as a possible D gene (5 bases). V was trimmed by 4 bases and J by 8 bases, leaving 13 bases between them. Germline lookup yields CDR1 SGHDT and CDR2 YYEEEE. This CDR3 is 13 amino acids long.

The gene calls are TRBV19 and TRBJ1-1, with D possibly being TRBD1 (5 bases). Trimming removed 7 bases at V and 6 bases at J, with 12 bases between. This CDR3 is 12 amino acids long. The V gene's germline CDR1 is LNHDA and CDR2 SQIVND (reference sequence). The chain's CDR3 is CASMRGWAEAFF. CDR3 DNA sequence: TGTGCCAGTATGCGGGGGTGGGCTGAAGCTTTCTTT.

The J gene is TRBJ1-1, the V gene TRBV9; D call uncertain. CDR3 length: 15 residues. CDR1 and CDR2 from the germline V gene are SGDLS and YYNGEE. Trimming left V 0 bases short and J 0 bases short, with 9 bases between. CDR3 loop: CASSVVPDMNTEAFF. In nucleotides, the CDR3 is TGTGCCAGCAGCGTAGTCCCAGACATGAACACTGAAGCTTTCTTT.

The rearrangement joins TRBV5-5 to TRBJ2-5; a weak D match, TRBD1 (5 bases). From germline, CDR1 is SGHKS and CDR2 YYEKEE (reference sequence). The CDR3 totals 15 residues. Trimming took 0 bases from V and 2 from J, leaving 11 bases between them. The CDR3 DNA reads TGTGCCAGCAGCTTGGGTGCAGGGTTACAAGAGACCCAGTACTTC. Its translation: CASSLGAGLQETQYF. The full variable domain, rest sourced from reference TRBV5-5 and TRBJ2-5, is DAGVTQSPTHLIKTRGQQVTLRCSPISGHKSVSWYQQVLGQGPQFIFQYYEKEERGRGNFPDRFSARQFPNYSSELNVNALLLGDSALYLCASSLGAGLQETQYFGPGTRLLVL.

The chain links TRBV29-1 to TRBJ1-5, with D perhaps matching TRBD1 (6 bases). The germline V gene encodes CDR1 SQVTM and CDR2 ANQGSEA. V lost 6 bases and J lost 6, with 18 bases in between. CDR3 length: 14 residues. This CDR3 reads CSVGTGPQGQPQHF. The CDR3 bases are TGCAGCGTGGGCACAGGGCCCCAGGGTCAGCCCCAGCATTTT.

The J gene is TRBJ1-1, the V gene TRBV11-2, with D tentatively TRBD1 (5 bases). Germline CDR1 and CDR2: SGHAT and FQNNGV. Trimming shortened V by 2 bases and J by 2 bases, and 9 bases separated the two germline ends. The CDR3 runs 14 residues. The CDR3 DNA reads TGTGCCAGCAGCTTAAATCAGGGCAACACTGAAGCTTTCTTT. This codes for CASSLNQGNTEAFF.

This clone was seen a single time. The chain links TRBV10-2 to TRBJ2-1; D might be TRBD1 (6 bases). The length of the CDR3 is 16 residues. The germline V gene has CDR1 WSHSY and CDR2 SAAADI. Between the trimmed V and J ends, which lost 8 bases and 0 bases, there was a span of 17 bases. The CDR3 nucleotides read TGCGCCAGCTCGGGGCACAGGGATTTCTCCTACAATGAGCAGTTCTTC. It is translated as CASSGHRDFSYNEQFF.

The chain has TRBV25-1 and TRBJ1-5; no reliable D call. Trimming removed 3 bases at V and 5 bases at J, with 14 bases between. Germline-derived CDR1 and CDR2 are MGHDK and SYGVNS. The CDR3 contains 15 residues. The CDR3 DNA follows: TGTGCCAGCAGTGATGCCGGTCTGGGCCATCAGCCCCAGCATTTT. Residues: CASSDAGLGHQPQHF.

V and J are TRBV2 and TRBJ1-1; D ambiguous. CDR1 SNHLY and CDR2 FYNNEI come from the germline V gene. This CDR3 spans 14 amino acids. V gave up 4 bases and J gave up 4 bases, with 13 bases separating them. The CDR3 sequence is CASSVMGASTEAFF. CDR3 coding DNA: TGTGCCAGCAGTGTTATGGGCGCGAGCACTGAAGCTTTCTTT. Full variable domain (remainder filled in from reference TRBV2 and TRBJ1-1): EPEVTQTPSHQVTQMGQEVILRCVPISNHLYFYWYRQILGQKVEFLVSFYNNEISEKSEIFDDQFSVERPDGSNFTLKIRSTKLEDSAMYFCASSVMGASTEAFFGQGTRLTVV.

Remarks on this clone: Other DNA sequences from this sample encode an identical CDR3 as well. V gene TRBV6-5 combines with J gene TRBJ1-5; tentatively, D is TRBD1 (5 bases). The CDR3 sequence is 13 residues long. Trimming pared 5 bases from V and 1 base from J, leaving 6 bases between. Germline loops: CDR1 MNHEY, CDR2 SVGAGI. CDR3 nucleotides: TGTGCCAGCAGTCAGGGCAGCAATCAGCCCCAGCATTTT. Its translation is CASSQGSNQPQHF.

The V call is TRBV19, the J call TRBJ2-5, with TRBD2 matching over 15 bases. J gave up 7 bases and V 10 bases, and 1 base lay outside the gene matches. Germline loops: CDR1 LNHDA, CDR2 SQIVND (reference sequence). This CDR3 comprises 12 residues. Written as DNA, the CDR3 is TGTGCCACGGGACTAGCGGGGGGGACCCAGTACTTC. It codes for CATGLAGGTQYF.

V gene TRBV28 combines with J gene TRBJ2-1; tentative D call: TRBD2 (5 bases). From germline, CDR1 is MDHEN and CDR2 SYDVKM. Trimming removed 4 bases at V and 0 bases at J, with 13 bases between. This CDR3 has 16 amino acids. CDR3 DNA sequence: TGTGCCAGCAGTTCCTTAGCGACAAGCTCCTACAATGAGCAGTTCTTC. This sequence encodes CASSSLATSSYNEQFF.

This chain joins TRBV29-1 and TRBJ2-7; a possible D gene is TRBD2 (5 bases). V was trimmed by 5 bases and J by 2 bases, leaving 10 bases between them. The germline V gene has CDR1 SQVTM and CDR2 ANQGSEA. This CDR3 spans 12 amino acids. CDR3 region: CSVLARAYEQYF. CDR3 DNA sequence: TGCAGCGTTCTAGCCCGTGCCTACGAGCAGTACTTC.

V usage is TRBV7-6 and J usage is TRBJ2-5, with D possibly TRBD1 on 6 matching bases. Trimming left V 0 bases short and J 4 bases short, with 12 bases between. This CDR3 has 15 residues. Germline V gives CDR1 SGHVS, CDR2 FNYEAQ. CDR3 protein: CASSLAYRVGETQYF. Here the CDR3 DNA reads TGTGCCAGCAGCTTAGCTTACAGGGTGGGAGAGACCCAGTACTTC.

As for this clone: Other DNA variants within this sample encode the same CDR3. This chain links TRBV5-1 with TRBJ2-1, with 7 positions matching TRBD2. The germline V gene encodes CDR1 SGHRS and CDR2 YFSETQ. V was clipped by 0 bases and J by 0 bases; unmatched bases: 0. This CDR3 is built from 15 residues. The CDR3: CASSLGGSSYNEQFF. The DNA for the CDR3 is TGCGCCAGCAGCTTGGGCGGGAGCTCCTACAATGAGCAGTTCTTC.

The chain employs TRBV11-2 and TRBJ1-2; D call uncertain. V lost 1 base, J lost 3 bases, and 6 bases lay in between. The CDR3 sequence is 13 residues long. CDR1 and CDR2 from the germline V gene are SGHAT and FQNNGV. In DNA, the CDR3 is TGTGCCAGCAGCTTAGGACAATACTATGGCTACACCTTC. Encoded protein: CASSLGQYYGYTF.

The J gene is TRBJ2-3, the V gene TRBV4-3; maybe TRBD2 (6 bases). Trimming cost V 0 bases and J 7 bases, with 14 bases left between them. CDR3 length: 15 amino acids. Germline V gives CDR1 LGHNA, CDR2 YSLEER. The CDR3 loop reads CASSQDGLPDNTQYF. CDR3 sequence (DNA): TGCGCCAGCAGCCAAGACGGACTACCCGACAATACGCAGTATTTT.

Points on this clone: At the DNA level, this CDR3 is encoded by other sequences in the same sample as well. This chain links TRBV5-6 with TRBJ1-1, with D possibly matching TRBD1 (6 bases). Germline V lookup: CDR1 SGHDT, CDR2 YYEEEE. The CDR3 runs to 14 residues. The ends were cut back, 3 bases at V and 0 bases at J, with 9 bases in the middle. CDR3 sequence (DNA): TGTGCCAGCAGCTCGCAGGGGATGAACACTGAAGCTTTCTTT. It is translated as CASSSQGMNTEAFF.

This chain links TRBV5-4 with TRBJ1-2; D is possibly TRBD1 (6 bases). The CDR3 loop spans 16 amino acids. From germline, CDR1 is SGHNT and CDR2 YYREEE (reference sequence). V gave up 4 bases and J gave up 4 bases, with 20 bases separating them. The CDR3 sequence is CASSPRQASSLYGYTF. CDR3 sequence (DNA): TGTGCCAGCAGCCCGAGACAGGCGTCGTCTCTCTATGGCTACACCTTC.

The rearrangement links TRBV11-2 to TRBJ2-2, with 13 bases fitting TRBD2. V was clipped by 3 bases and J by 8 bases; unmatched bases: 6. This CDR3 has 16 amino acids. Looked up from germline, CDR1 is SGHAT and CDR2 is FQNNGV. CDR3 coding DNA: TGTGCCAGCAGCTTTCCGACTAGCGGGAGGTCGGGGGAGCTGTTTTTT. It encodes CASSFPTSGRSGELFF.

The V and J genes are TRBV12-3 or TRBV12-4 and TRBJ1-5; D perhaps matches TRBD1 (5 bases). V was pared by 5 bases and J by 1 base, with 6 bases between. The CDR3 length is 13 residues. The CDR3 protein is CASSQGSNQPQHF. CDR3 nucleotide sequence: TGTGCCAGCAGTCAGGGAAGCAATCAGCCCCAGCATTTT.

This chain connects TRBV28 to TRBJ2-1, with D uncertain. Trimming left V 5 bases short and J 1 base short, with 12 bases between. The CDR3 runs 15 residues. Germline V gene lookup returns CDR1 MDHEN and CDR2 SYDVKM. CDR3 DNA: TGTGCCAGCAGTCCCCAATGGAGTTCCTACAATGAGCAGTTCTTC. Its translation is CASSPQWSSYNEQFF.

The chain recombines TRBV10-3 with TRBJ2-1, with D perhaps matching TRBD2 (5 bases). Germline loops: CDR1 ENHRY, CDR2 SYGVKD. The CDR3 totals 11 residues. Between the trimmed V and J ends, which lost 4 bases and 8 bases, there was a span of 6 bases. CDR3 coding DNA: TGTGCCATCAGTGGGGGAGATGAGCAGTTCTTC. Its protein is CAISGGDEQFF.

The chain employs TRBV28 and TRBJ2-3; D is unresolved. Germline values: CDR1 MDHEN, CDR2 SYDVKM. V gave up 4 bases and J gave up 4 bases, with 9 bases separating them. The CDR3 runs to 13 residues. The CDR3 is CASSSMRADTQYF. The CDR3 DNA sequence: TGTGCCAGCAGTTCAATGAGAGCAGATACGCAGTATTTT.